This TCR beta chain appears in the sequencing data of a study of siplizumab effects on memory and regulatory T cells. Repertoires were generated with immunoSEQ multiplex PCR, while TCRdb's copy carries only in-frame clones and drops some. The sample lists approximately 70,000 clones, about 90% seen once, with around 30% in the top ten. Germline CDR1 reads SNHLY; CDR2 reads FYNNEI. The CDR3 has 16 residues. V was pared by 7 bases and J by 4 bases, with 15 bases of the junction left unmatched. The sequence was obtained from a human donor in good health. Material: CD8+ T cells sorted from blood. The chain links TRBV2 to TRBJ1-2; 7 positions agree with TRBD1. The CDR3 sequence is CASIEAIGQASYGYTF. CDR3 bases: TGTGCCAGCATAGAGGCAATTGGACAGGCTAGCTATGGCTACACCTTC.